What follows are 30 T cell receptor beta chains derived from one specimen sequenced in a study of blood T cell repertoires in COVID-19. The assay was immunoSEQ multiplex PCR, and TCRdb's table has in-frame clones only and misses some. The profile shows some 170,000 clones, roughly 89% of them singletons. The sequenced material came from peripheral blood. The receptor set was obtained from a woman aged 55-70 years who had recovered from COVID-19.

This clone was counted a single time. The chain couples TRBV19 to TRBJ1-4, with 7 bases identical to TRBD1. The J segment lost 6 bases and the V segment lost 5 bases, leaving 6 bases of the junction unmatched. The CDR3 consists of 14 residues. Germline lookup yields CDR1 LNHDA and CDR2 SQIVND (reference sequence). The CDR3: CASSSQGRHEKLFF. The CDR3 bases are TGTGCCAGTAGTTCACAGGGGAGGCATGAAAAACTGTTTTTT.

The V and J genes are TRBV30 and TRBJ2-7; a possible D gene is TRBD1 (5 bases). V lost 1 base and J lost 3, with 19 bases in between. Germline CDR1 GTSNPN, CDR2 SVGIG (reference sequence). This CDR3 is 16 amino acids long. The CDR3 nucleotides are TGTGCCTGGAGTGGGCCAGGGTCCACCTACTACTACGAGCAGTACTTC. The encoded protein is CAWSGPGSTYYYEQYF.

This rearrangement joins TRBV6-5 to TRBJ1-2, with unresolved D. V lost 6 bases to trimming and J lost 4 bases, with 15 bases between them. CDR3 length equals 14 residues. CDR1 is MNHEY, CDR2 SVGAGI, per germline. The CDR3 spells CASRSPTGSYGYTF. The CDR3 DNA is TGTGCCAGCAGGAGCCCGACGGGGTCCTATGGCTACACCTTC.

V gene TRBV5-1 combines with J gene TRBJ1-6; 7 nucleotides match TRBD1. The length of the CDR3 is 15 residues. Germline V gene sequence: CDR1 SGHRS, CDR2 YFSETQ. V trimming: 4 bases; J trimming: 7 bases; junction bases outside the gene matches: 8. CDR3 amino acids: CASSRWTGNNSPLHF. DNA for the CDR3: TGCGCCAGCAGCCGCTGGACAGGAAACAATTCACCCCTCCACTTT.

This chain joins TRBV5-1 and TRBJ2-2; the D gene is possibly TRBD2 (5 bases). V gave up 4 bases and J gave up 8 bases, with 24 bases separating them. Germline V gives CDR1 SGHRS, CDR2 YFSETQ. CDR3 length: 17 residues. The CDR3 coding sequence is TGCGCCAGCAGCCCGACCCGACGGGGTATTTATCCGGGGGAGCTGTTTTTT. It codes for CASSPTRRGIYPGELFF.

CDR3 in DNA: TGTGCCAGCAGCTTTTCGAGGGAGTATAGCTACACCTTC. Translated, it gives CASSFSREYSYTF. The V and J genes are TRBV7-9 and TRBJ1-2; D gene uncertain. Germline loops: CDR1 SEHNR, CDR2 FQNEAQ (reference sequence). The CDR3 is 13 amino acids. The V gene lost 3 bases and the J gene lost 9 bases, with 14 bases spanning the gap.

The rearrangement joins TRBV28 to TRBJ1-6; no clear D. Germline loops: CDR1 MDHEN, CDR2 SYDVKM. V lost 6 bases and J 9 bases, leaving 15 bases between the germline ends. This CDR3 region has 14 residues. The chain's CDR3 is CASSPERDGSPLHF. In DNA, the CDR3 is TGTGCCAGCAGCCCAGAACGGGATGGTTCACCCCTCCACTTT. Based on the CDR3 plus reference TRBV28 and TRBJ1-6, the full variable domain is DVKVTQSSRYLVKRTGEKVFLECVQDMDHENMFWYRQDPGLGLRLIYFSYDVKMKEKGDIPEGYSVSREKKERFSLILESASTNQTSMYLCASSPERDGSPLHFGNGTRLTVT.

The rearrangement uses TRBV5-1 and TRBJ2-7; a weak D match, TRBD1 (6 bases). CDR3 length: 13 amino acids. CDR1 and CDR2 (germline): SGHRS, YFSETQ. V was cut by 0 bases and J by 4 bases, with 8 bases left in between. DNA for the CDR3: TGCGCCAGCAGCTTGGCCCAGGGGTACGAGCAGTACTTC. Protein: CASSLAQGYEQYF.

The V and J genes are TRBV18 and TRBJ1-2; maybe TRBD1 (5 bases). Germline assignment: CDR1 KGHSH and CDR2 LQKENI. The length of the CDR3 is 14 residues. Between the trimmed V and J ends, which lost 6 bases and 4 bases, there was a span of 15 bases. The CDR3 spells CASSQGESVYGYTF. CDR3 bases: TGTGCCAGCTCCCAAGGGGAATCAGTCTATGGCTACACCTTC.

The CDR3 reads CASIRGEGGAQYF. CDR3 nucleotide sequence: TGTGCCAGCATTCGGGGGGAAGGGGGGGCCCAGTACTTC. The genes are TRBV6-5 and TRBJ2-5, with D possibly matching TRBD2 (7 bases). Germline CDR1 is MNHEY and CDR2 is SVGAGI. This CDR3 has 13 residues. V was trimmed by 7 bases and J by 9 bases, leaving 18 bases between them.

This clone was seen a single time. The chain has TRBV4-1 and TRBJ1-1, with TRBD1 identical over 8 bases. There are 14 residues in the CDR3. The J segment lost 3 bases and the V segment lost 4 bases, leaving 4 bases of the junction unmatched. Germline V gives CDR1 MGHRA, CDR2 YSYEKL. CDR3 residues: CASSRGQGDTEAFF. CDR3 DNA sequence: TGCGCCAGCAGCCGAGGACAGGGTGACACTGAAGCTTTCTTT.

The chain has TRBV19 and TRBJ1-1; D is perhaps TRBD1 (6 bases). Trimming left V 7 bases short and J 5 bases short, with 20 bases between. The germline V gene has CDR1 LNHDA and CDR2 SQIVND (reference sequence). This CDR3 spans 15 amino acids. The CDR3 sequence is CASTPGGGVGTEAFF. The CDR3 DNA reads TGTGCCAGTACCCCGGGAGGGGGGGTAGGGACTGAAGCTTTCTTT.

This sequence joins TRBV9 and TRBJ2-3; 8 nucleotides match TRBD2. Germline CDR1 SGDLS, CDR2 YYNGEE. The CDR3 is 16 residues long. V was pared by 5 bases and J by 1 base, with 9 bases of the junction left unmatched. CDR3 protein: CASSPSGTSGTDTQYF. CDR3 sequence (DNA): TGTGCCAGCAGTCCTTCCGGGACTAGTGGCACAGATACGCAGTATTTT.

The CDR3 loop reads CASSMGQTYEQYF. For the CDR3, the DNA is TGTGCCAGTAGTATGGGACAGACCTACGAGCAGTACTTC. V usage is TRBV19 and J usage is TRBJ2-7; 7 bases align to TRBD1. The junction had 1 base not matched to a gene; V was cut back by 3 bases and J by 2 bases. Germline CDR1 is LNHDA and CDR2 is SQIVND (reference sequence). This CDR3 is 13 amino acids long.

V gene TRBV27 combines with J gene TRBJ1-2, with D perhaps matching TRBD1 (6 bases). V was pared by 0 bases and J by 6 bases, with 11 bases between. The V gene's germline CDR1 is MNHEY and CDR2 SMNVEV (reference sequence). This CDR3 contains 14 residues. This CDR3 is CASSLSESGDGYTF. DNA of the CDR3: TGTGCCAGCAGTTTATCGGAGTCAGGGGATGGCTACACCTTC.

The CDR3 DNA follows: TGTGCCAGCAGCGCGATTCCGACAGGCCGAAATGAGCAGTTCTTC. This translates into CASSAIPTGRNEQFF. J is TRBJ2-1 and V is TRBV7-3; tentatively, D is TRBD1 (6 bases). The CDR3 has 15 residues. CDR1 SGHTA and CDR2 FQGTGA come from the germline V gene. Trimming took off 5 bases at V and 7 bases at J, with 18 bases between the two ends.

This chain connects TRBV11-3 to TRBJ2-1; TRBD1 aligns across 10 bases. In germline, CDR1 is SGHNT, CDR2 YENEEA. V was pared by 7 bases and J by 5 bases, with 11 bases of the junction left unmatched. There are 16 residues in the CDR3. CDR3 loop: CASTSGTGQGDNEQFF. The CDR3 DNA is TGTGCCAGCACCTCAGGTACAGGACAGGGGGACAATGAGCAGTTCTTC.

The rearrangement links TRBV9 to TRBJ1-1; tentatively, D is TRBD1 (5 bases). The CDR3 contains 15 residues. V lost 4 bases and J lost 3, with 16 bases in between. The germline V gene has CDR1 SGDLS and CDR2 YYNGEE. CDR3 nucleotide sequence: TGTGCCAGCAGCTCAGCTTGGGGGGTGGACACTGAAGCTTTCTTT. This codes for CASSSAWGVDTEAFF.

The CDR3 region has the DNA TGTGCCAGCAGCCAAGGGACAGGGGCCTCTGGAAACACCATATATTTT. This codes for CASSQGTGASGNTIYF. This rearrangement joins TRBV3-1 (or the pseudogene TRBV3-2) to TRBJ1-3, with TRBD1 matching 9 bases. The V gene's germline CDR1 is LGHDT and CDR2 YNNKEL (reference sequence). CDR3 length: 16 residues. V dropped 1 base and J dropped 0; count of bases not matched to a gene: 1.

This clone was detected only a few times. This rearrangement joins TRBV28 to TRBJ1-3; TRBD1 aligns across 7 bases. The length of the CDR3 is 17 residues. CDR1 and CDR2 from the germline V gene are MDHEN and SYDVKM. The trim removed 2 bases at V and 0 bases at J, leaving 7 bases unmatched. The CDR3 is CASSLSRGFSSGNTIYF. Written as DNA, the CDR3 is TGTGCCAGCAGTTTAAGCAGGGGGTTTAGCTCTGGAAACACCATATATTTT.

The chain combines TRBV6-5 with TRBJ1-1, with D maybe TRBD1 (5 bases). Germline V gives CDR1 MNHEY, CDR2 SVGAGI. The CDR3 sequence is 15 residues long. V lost 0 bases and J 3 bases, leaving 11 bases between the germline ends. CDR3 DNA sequence: TGTGCCAGCAGTTACTCGGCGGGGGGGTACACTGAAGCTTTCTTT. As protein: CASSYSAGGYTEAFF.

The chain uses TRBV28 and TRBJ2-3, with 8 bases that match TRBD1. Germline V lookup: CDR1 MDHEN, CDR2 SYDVKM. The CDR3 sequence is 13 residues long. V trimming: 7 bases; J trimming: 4 bases; junction bases outside the gene matches: 4. The CDR3 spells CASNRGASDTQYF. The CDR3 nucleotides read TGTGCCAGCAACAGGGGGGCCTCAGATACGCAGTATTTT.

The V and J genes are TRBV15 and TRBJ1-6; D remains ambiguous. Germline lookup yields CDR1 LNHNV and CDR2 YYDKDF (reference sequence). V was clipped by 0 bases and J by 0 bases, with 15 bases between them. This CDR3 has 19 residues. The CDR3 loop is CATSRELRGTISYNSPLHF. The CDR3, as DNA: TGTGCCACCAGCAGAGAGCTCCGCGGCACCATCTCCTATAATTCACCCCTCCACTTT. Based on the CDR3 plus reference TRBV15 and TRBJ1-6, the full variable domain is DAMVIQNPRYQVTQFGKPVTLSCSQTLNHNVMYWYQQKSSQAPKLLFHYYDKDFNNEADTPDNFQSRRPNTSFCFLDIRSPGLGDTAMYLCATSRELRGTISYNSPLHFGNGTRLTVT.

This clone showed up just once. The V and J genes are TRBV19 and TRBJ2-5; possible D gene TRBD2, 7 bases. Looked up from germline, CDR1 is LNHDA and CDR2 is SQIVND (reference sequence). The ends were cut back, 2 bases at V and 5 bases at J, with 15 bases in the middle. The CDR3 totals 15 residues. CDR3 protein: CASSISPRGAETQYF. The DNA for the CDR3 is TGTGCCAGTAGTATAAGCCCCCGGGGGGCGGAGACCCAGTACTTC.

This clone was picked up one time. The J gene is TRBJ2-1, the V gene TRBV18; 13 bases are shared with TRBD2. V lost 1 base and J lost 6; bases outside the gene matches: 12. The length of the CDR3 is 19 residues. The germline V gene has CDR1 KGHSH and CDR2 LQKENI. In DNA form, the CDR3 reads TGTGCCAGCTCACCACTGGTAGTGACTAGCGGGGGGCATGGCAATGAGCAGTTCTTC. Translating gives CASSPLVVTSGGHGNEQFF.

CDR3 in amino acids: CASATSGGAGDTQYF. The CDR3 nucleotides are TGCGCCAGCGCGACTAGCGGGGGGGCTGGAGATACGCAGTATTTT. This sequence joins TRBV5-1 and TRBJ2-3; 14 bases agree with TRBD2. Germline-derived CDR1 and CDR2 are SGHRS and YFSETQ. The junction had 6 bases not matched to a gene; V was cut back by 7 bases and J by 5 bases. This CDR3 region has 15 residues. The variable domain in full, with the rest retrieved from reference TRBV5-1 and TRBJ2-3, is KAGVTQTPRYLIKTRGQQVTLSCSPISGHRSVSWYQQTPGQGLQFLFEYFSETQRNKGNFPGRFSGRQFSNSRSEMNVSTLELGDSALYLCASATSGGAGDTQYFGPGTRLTVL.

The rearrangement links TRBV4-3 to TRBJ2-3; possible D gene TRBD2, 7 bases. The CDR3 runs 18 residues. Germline V lookup: CDR1 LGHNA, CDR2 YSLEER. V lost 1 base to trimming and J lost 1 base, with 18 bases between them. In DNA, the CDR3 is TGCGCCAGCAGCCAAGGGCCGTCGGGGGGCTTAGGCACAGATACGCAGTATTTT. Protein product: CASSQGPSGGLGTDTQYF.

The chain joins TRBV28 to TRBJ1-5, with D hard to call. The CDR3 consists of 15 residues. The ends were cut back, 8 bases at V and 0 bases at J, with 14 bases in the middle. Germline V lookup: CDR1 MDHEN, CDR2 SYDVKM. The CDR3 DNA follows: TGTGCCAGCGACCGAGGGATGTATAGCAATCAGCCCCAGCATTTT. Protein: CASDRGMYSNQPQHF. Based on the CDR3 plus reference TRBV28 and TRBJ1-5, the full variable domain is DVKVTQSSRYLVKRTGEKVFLECVQDMDHENMFWYRQDPGLGLRLIYFSYDVKMKEKGDIPEGYSVSREKKERFSLILESASTNQTSMYLCASDRGMYSNQPQHFGDGTRLSIL.

The gene calls are TRBV7-6 and TRBJ2-5; maybe TRBD1 (5 bases). V gave up 3 bases and J gave up 5 bases, with 16 bases separating them. This CDR3 contains 15 residues. Germline V gene sequence: CDR1 SGHVS, CDR2 FNYEAQ. CDR3 coding DNA: TGTGCCAGCAGCTTGGGAAGGACATTAAGCGAGACCCAGTACTTC. This gives the protein CASSLGRTLSETQYF. Together with reference TRBV7-6 and TRBJ2-5, the CDR3 gives the full variable domain: GAGVSQSPRYKVTKRGQDVALRCDPISGHVSLYWYRQALGQGPEFLTYFNYEAQQDKSGLPNDRFSAERPEGSISTLTIQRTEQRDSAMYRCASSLGRTLSETQYFGPGTRLLVL.

The J gene is TRBJ2-1, the V gene TRBV28, with a weak D call TRBD1 (5 bases). Germline V gene lookup returns CDR1 MDHEN and CDR2 SYDVKM. Deletions cut 0 bases from V and 5 bases from J, with 8 bases between. The CDR3 runs to 14 residues. CDR3 in amino acids: CASSLWGQNNEQFF. In DNA form, the CDR3 reads TGTGCCAGCAGTTTATGGGGGCAGAACAATGAGCAGTTCTTC. The whole variable domain, filled in from reference TRBV28 and TRBJ2-1, reads DVKVTQSSRYLVKRTGEKVFLECVQDMDHENMFWYRQDPGLGLRLIYFSYDVKMKEKGDIPEGYSVSREKKERFSLILESASTNQTSMYLCASSLWGQNNEQFFGPGTRLTVL.